A selection of T cell receptor beta chains follows, all from one sample in a study of cytomegalovirus exposure and HLA in healthy donors. Generated by immunoSEQ multiplex PCR, the TCRdb table keeps only in-frame clones and is missing some. The sample carries 150,000 to 200,000 clones, around 79% recorded once. Sequenced: PBMCs. Receptors originate from a woman aged 45 to 65 in good health and CMV-seronegative. CDR3s include the opening cysteine and the closing phenylalanine or tryptophan. D genes are given only for firm matches. The listing skips clone size in some rows; elsewhere it reads once, few, many or a size class.

D: -; size: -; V: TRBV7-2; J: TRBJ1-1; CDR3: CASSLQGPSATEAFF; DNA: TGTGCCAGCAGCTTACAGGGCCCCAGTGCCACTGAAGCTTTCTTT
D: TRBD1; size: -; V: TRBV6-6; J: TRBJ1-2; CDR3: CASSGQGAGYGYTF; DNA: TGTGCCAGCAGCGGGCAGGGGGCCGGCTATGGCTACACCTTC
D: TRBD1; size: -; V: TRBV7-2; J: TRBJ1-2; CDR3: CASSLAGTGFYTF; DNA: TGTGCCAGCAGCTTAGCAGGGACAGGGTTCTACACCTTC
D: TRBD1; size: -; V: TRBV7-2; J: TRBJ1-1; CDR3: CASTLQSTGVTEAFF; DNA: TGTGCCAGCACCCTCCAATCCACAGGGGTCACTGAAGCTTTCTTT
D: TRBD2; size: -; V: TRBV18; J: TRBJ2-7; CDR3: CASSLRTSGGSQAYEQYF; DNA: TGTGCCAGCTCACTAAGGACTAGCGGGGGGTCCCAAGCCTACGAGCAGTACTTC
D: -; size: -; V: TRBV4-3; J: TRBJ2-7; CDR3: CASSQDITGEYPAEQYF; DNA: TGCGCCAGCAGCCAAGATATTACGGGGGAGTACCCGGCCGAGCAGTACTTC
D: TRBD2; size: -; V: TRBV11-3; J: TRBJ2-3; CDR3: CASSLVPSGGTDTQYF; DNA: TGTGCCAGCAGCTTAGTTCCTAGCGGGGGCACAGATACGCAGTATTTT
D: -; size: few; V: TRBV5-5; J: TRBJ1-2; CDR3: CASSRSTNGYTF; DNA: TGTGCCAGCAGCCGCTCGACAAATGGCTACACCTTC
D: TRBD1; size: -; V: TRBV5-1; J: TRBJ1-1; CDR3: CASRRGQGVAAFF; DNA: TGCGCCAGCAGGCGGGGACAGGGGGTGGCAGCTTTCTTT
D: -; size: -; V: TRBV5-8; J: TRBJ1-1; CDR3: CASSLGGGNTEAFF; DNA: TGTGCCAGCAGCTTGGGAGGGGGTAACACTGAAGCTTTCTTT
D: TRBD2; size: -; V: TRBV2; J: TRBJ2-1; CDR3: CASSETSGGYNEQFF; DNA: TGTGCCAGCAGTGAGACTAGCGGGGGGTACAATGAGCAGTTCTTC
D: TRBD2; size: -; V: TRBV7-9; J: TRBJ2-3; CDR3: CASSLAGGFTDTQYF; DNA: TGTGCCAGCAGCTTGGCGGGAGGGTTCACAGATACGCAGTATTTT
D: TRBD2; size: -; V: TRBV19; J: TRBJ2-2; CDR3: CASSIGVAGLTGELFF; DNA: TGTGCCAGTAGTATAGGGGTAGCGGGGTTAACCGGGGAGCTGTTTTTT
D: -; size: -; V: TRBV7-8; J: TRBJ1-3; CDR3: CASSPNRVSGNTIYF; DNA: TGTGCCAGCAGCCCCAACAGGGTCTCTGGAAACACCATATATTTT
D: -; size: -; V: TRBV7-9; J: TRBJ2-3; CDR3: CSSSSRGGPRTDTQYF; DNA: TGTTCCAGCAGTTCGAGGGGGGGCCCGAGGACAGATACGCAGTATTTT
D: TRBD2; size: -; V: TRBV2; J: TRBJ2-2; CDR3: CASSGQAGGTRTGELFF; DNA: TGTGCCAGCAGTGGCCAAGCGGGGGGGACCCGCACCGGGGAGCTGTTTTTT
D: TRBD1; size: -; V: TRBV6-5; J: TRBJ1-2; CDR3: CASSDGGQGYYTF; DNA: TGTGCCAGCAGTGATGGGGGACAGGGATACTACACCTTC
D: -; size: -; V: TRBV4-3; J: TRBJ2-2; CDR3: CASSQVAGNTGELFF; DNA: TGCGCCAGCAGCCAAGTGGCGGGGAACACCGGGGAGCTGTTTTTT
D: -; size: -; V: TRBV28; J: TRBJ2-1; CDR3: CANGGTGFDEQFF; DNA: TGTGCCAACGGCGGGACCGGGTTTGATGAGCAGTTCTTC
D: -; size: -; V: TRBV9; J: TRBJ1-2; CDR3: CASSVASGDYGYTF; DNA: TGTGCCAGCAGCGTAGCATCAGGGGACTATGGCTACACCTTC
D: -; size: once; V: TRBV7-6; J: TRBJ1-3; CDR3: CASSLTQGRNTIYF; DNA: TGTGCCAGCAGCTTAACCCAGGGCCGAAACACCATATATTTT
D: TRBD1; size: -; V: TRBV15; J: TRBJ2-1; CDR3: CATSRSTGVSYNEQFF; DNA: TGTGCCACCAGCAGAAGTACAGGGGTCTCCTACAATGAGCAGTTCTTC
D: -; size: -; V: TRBV5-1; J: TRBJ2-1; CDR3: CASSLEVGRQFF; DNA: TGCGCCAGCAGCTTGGAGGTCGGGAGGCAGTTCTTC
D: -; size: -; V: TRBV11-2; J: TRBJ1-3; CDR3: CASSLDPGSGNTIYF; DNA: TGTGCCAGCAGCTTAGATCCAGGCTCTGGAAACACCATATATTTT
D: -; size: -; V: TRBV7-9; J: TRBJ1-5; CDR3: CASSLDSPPQHF; DNA: TGTGCCAGCAGCTTAGACAGTCCGCCCCAGCATTTT
D: TRBD1; size: -; V: TRBV6-6; J: TRBJ1-2; CDR3: CASSYGQAAYGYTF; DNA: TGTGCCAGCAGTTACGGACAGGCTGCCTATGGCTACACCTTC
D: TRBD1; size: -; V: TRBV19; J: TRBJ1-2; CDR3: CASTMGTANYGYTF; DNA: TGTGCCAGTACCATGGGGACAGCCAACTATGGCTACACCTTC
D: -; size: -; V: TRBV7-9; J: TRBJ1-2; CDR3: CASSLGQVQNYGYTF; DNA: TGTGCCAGCAGCTTAGGTCAGGTTCAAAACTATGGCTACACCTTC
D: TRBD1; size: once; V: TRBV7-2; J: TRBJ1-1; CDR3: CASSLQGAGSTEAFF; DNA: TGTGCCAGCAGCTTACAGGGGGCAGGGTCCACTGAAGCTTTCTTT
D: -; size: -; V: TRBV6-1; J: TRBJ1-1; CDR3: CASSEPGNMNTEAFF; DNA: TGTGCCAGCAGTGAACCAGGAAACATGAACACTGAAGCTTTCTTT
D: -; size: -; V: TRBV29-1; J: TRBJ2-6; CDR3: CSGSSGANVLTF; DNA: TGCAGCGGCAGCTCTGGGGCCAACGTCCTGACTTTC
D: -; size: -; V: TRBV29-1; J: TRBJ2-7; CDR3: CSVSGHTYEQYF; DNA: TGCAGCGTTTCAGGTCATACCTACGAGCAGTACTTC
D: -; size: once; V: TRBV19; J: TRBJ1-4; CDR3: CASSMGLANEKLFF; DNA: TGTGCCAGTAGTATGGGGTTAGCGAATGAAAAACTGTTTTTT
D: -; size: -; V: TRBV19; J: TRBJ2-7; CDR3: CASSSAGAYEQYF; DNA: TGTGCCAGTAGTAGTGCAGGGGCTTACGAGCAGTACTTC
D: -; size: -; V: TRBV5-4; J: TRBJ2-7; CDR3: CASKEWGPEGKQYF; DNA: TGTGCCAGCAAGGAATGGGGCCCGGAGGGCAAGCAGTACTTC
D: -; size: once; V: TRBV7-8; J: TRBJ2-7; CDR3: CASSRYRVLAIEQYF; DNA: TGTGCCAGCAGCCGGTACCGGGTCCTAGCGATCGAGCAGTACTTC
D: TRBD1; size: -; V: TRBV6-5; J: TRBJ1-2; CDR3: CASSYPGQGGYTF; DNA: TGTGCCAGCAGTTACCCCGGACAGGGCGGCTACACCTTC
D: TRBD1; size: -; V: TRBV6-1; J: TRBJ1-5; CDR3: CASSVPTGGVQPQHF; DNA: TGTGCCAGCAGTGTACCTACAGGGGGCGTTCAGCCCCAGCATTTT